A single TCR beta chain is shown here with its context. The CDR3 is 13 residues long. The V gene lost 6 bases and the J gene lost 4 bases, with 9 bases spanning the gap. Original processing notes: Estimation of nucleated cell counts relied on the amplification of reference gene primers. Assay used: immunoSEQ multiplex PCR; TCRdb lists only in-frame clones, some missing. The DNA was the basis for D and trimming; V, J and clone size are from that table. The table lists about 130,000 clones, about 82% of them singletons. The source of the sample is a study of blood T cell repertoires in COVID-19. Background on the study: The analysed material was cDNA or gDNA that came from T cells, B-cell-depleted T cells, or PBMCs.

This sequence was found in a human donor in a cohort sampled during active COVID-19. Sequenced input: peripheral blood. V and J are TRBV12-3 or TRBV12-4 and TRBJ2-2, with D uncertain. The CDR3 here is CASRLTLTGELFF. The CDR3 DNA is TGTGCCAGCAGACTAACACTCACCGGGGAGCTGTTTTTT.